This TCR beta chain was found in a study of blood T cell repertoires in COVID-19. About the research overall: The origin of the acute and convalescent COVID-19 samples was the United States, Italy and Spain.

Recruitment covered about two dozen US areas and drew participants whose ages spanned roughly 18 to 90 years. Allocation to cohorts depended on clinical history reported by the participants. Recovered status in Cohort 3 required two negative PCRs, clearance, or symptom resolution. This table comes from immunoSEQ multiplex PCR, and its TCRdb copy is limited to in-frame clones, with some not included. The top ten clones hold under 0.85% of a sample with some 460,000 clones, around 90% of them seen once. This CDR3 comprises 12 residues. The V gene's germline CDR1 is SNHLY and CDR2 FYNNEI. Trimming left V 7 bases short and J 3 bases short, with 9 bases between.

Sequencing was carried out using PBMCs or T cells enriched from blood (not recorded which). The rearrangement links TRBV2 to TRBJ1-2; tentatively, D is TRBD1 (5 bases). The clonotype comes from a woman aged 18-30 years who had recovered from COVID-19. CDR3 sequence (DNA): TGTGCCAGCACCCGACAGTACTATGGCTACACCTTC. Its protein is CASTRQYYGYTF.